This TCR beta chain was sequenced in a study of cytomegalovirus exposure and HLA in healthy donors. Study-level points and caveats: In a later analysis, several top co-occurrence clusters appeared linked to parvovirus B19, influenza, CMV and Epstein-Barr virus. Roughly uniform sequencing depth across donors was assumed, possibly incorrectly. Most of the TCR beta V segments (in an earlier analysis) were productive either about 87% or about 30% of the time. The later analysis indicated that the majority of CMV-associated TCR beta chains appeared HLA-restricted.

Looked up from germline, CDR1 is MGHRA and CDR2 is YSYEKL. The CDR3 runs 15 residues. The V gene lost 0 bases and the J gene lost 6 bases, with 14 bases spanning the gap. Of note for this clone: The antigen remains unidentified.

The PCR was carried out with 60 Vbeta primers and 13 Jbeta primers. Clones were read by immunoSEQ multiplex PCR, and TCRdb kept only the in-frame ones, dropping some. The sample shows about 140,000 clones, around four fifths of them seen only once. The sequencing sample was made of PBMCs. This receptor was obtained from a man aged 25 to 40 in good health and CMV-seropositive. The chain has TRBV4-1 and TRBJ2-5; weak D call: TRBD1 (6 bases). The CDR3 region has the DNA TGCGCCAGCAGCCAAGAAGGGGGTCAGGCGAAGACCCAGTACTTC. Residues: CASSQEGGQAKTQYF.